The 26 T cell receptor beta chains below all came from one sample that was sequenced in a study of T-cell reconstitution after alpha-beta-depleted transplantation in children (dated by TCRdb to the mid-2010s). Libraries were built with PCR. Instrument used: Illumina HiSeq 2500. To normalize quantification of the TCRbeta repertoire, the TCR libraries were built with molecular barcoding that relied on unique molecular identifiers. TCRdb passed the public sequencing reads through fastp at Q25 and MiXCR, retaining productive beta sequences. Entries that share a CDR3 protein sequence are merged under the most common genes and DNA. In this sample the table shows around 600,000 distinct CDR3 sequences, roughly a tenth of which occur a single time. The ten largest clones take up less than 4.5% of the sample. Source: PBMCs from the stem cell graft donor, taken from the stem cell graft. These receptors were taken from a human donor who donated a stem cell graft to a child with acute myeloid leukemia.

The V gene is TRBV28, the J gene TRBJ1-1; a possible D gene is TRBD1 (6 bases). Germline V gives CDR1 MDHEN, CDR2 SYDVKM. V lost 6 bases, J lost 1 base, and 12 bases lay in between. The length of the CDR3 is 14 residues. Here the CDR3 reads CASSLSGENTEAFF. In DNA form, the CDR3 reads TGTGCCAGCAGCCTGTCAGGGGAGAACACTGAAGCTTTCTTT.

This clonotype occurred many times. The chain recombines TRBV29-1 with TRBJ2-7; D gene uncertain. The CDR3 has 12 amino acids. Trimming took 4 bases from V and 3 from J, leaving 10 bases between them. Germline CDR1 is SQVTM and CDR2 is ANQGSEA. The CDR3 DNA reads TGCAGCGTTGGCGTGACCTACTACGAGCAGTACTTC. As protein: CSVGVTYYEQYF.

This clonotype was seen ten or more times. This chain joins TRBV20-1 and TRBJ1-1, with D uncertain. Trimming removed 3 bases at V and 1 base at J, with 9 bases between. Germline assignment: CDR1 DFQATT and CDR2 SNEGSKA (reference sequence). The CDR3 runs to 13 residues. Here the CDR3 DNA reads TGCAGTGCTAGCCTTCCATCGAACACTGAAGCTTTCTTT. It translates to CSASLPSNTEAFF.

The chain recombines TRBV6-1 with TRBJ2-1; D is possibly TRBD1 (6 bases). The CDR3 contains 15 residues. CDR1 and CDR2 (germline): MNHNS, SASEGT. The CDR3 coding sequence is TGTGCTCACTATGACCAACTGACAGGAGACAATGAGCAGTTCTTC. It specifies CAHYDQLTGDNEQFF.

This clonotype was seen only a few times. The CDR3 is CASSPIDGRTEQYF. CDR3 bases: TGTGCCAGCAGTCCGATCGACGGGAGGACCGAGCAGTACTTC. The chain couples TRBV27 to TRBJ2-7, with 7 nucleotides matching TRBD2. J gave up 6 bases and V 5 bases, and 10 bases lay outside the gene matches. Germline assignment: CDR1 MNHEY and CDR2 SMNVEV (reference sequence). The CDR3 contains 14 residues.

This rearrangement joins TRBV6-5 to TRBJ1-2; D remains unclear. The CDR3 runs 13 residues. Germline CDR1 and CDR2: MNHEY and SVGAGI. The ends were cut back, 3 bases at V and 8 bases at J, with 13 bases in the middle. The CDR3 here is CASSYVRVGGYTF. The CDR3 coding sequence is TGTGCCAGCAGTTATGTGAGGGTAGGCGGCTACACCTTC.

J is TRBJ2-1 and V is TRBV5-4, with TRBD2 identical over 8 bases. The J call may be wrong; the DNA end is better matched by TRBJ2-7. This CDR3 region has 15 residues. The germline V gene encodes CDR1 SGHNT and CDR2 YYREEE (reference sequence). Here the CDR3 reads CASSLEAGASNEQYF. The CDR3 DNA follows: TGTGCCAGCAGCCTGGAAGCGGGAGCTAGCAATGAGCAGTACTTC.

In its sample, this clonotype was seen once. V gene TRBV20-1 combines with J gene TRBJ2-7; 9 bases align to TRBD2. CDR3 length equals 15 residues. V lost 6 bases and J lost 2; bases outside the gene matches: 11. Germline CDR1 is DFQATT and CDR2 is SNEGSKA (reference sequence). The CDR3 DNA reads TGCAGTGCCGAGTCCCTAGCGGGAACTACCTACGAGCAGTACTTC. Protein: CSAESLAGTTYEQYF.

The V gene is TRBV15, the J gene TRBJ2-7; a possible D gene is TRBD2 (6 bases). The germline V and J ends were trimmed by 3 bases and 0 bases, with 12 bases remaining between them. Germline V gene lookup returns CDR1 LNHNV and CDR2 YYDKDF (reference sequence). CDR3 length: 15 residues. CDR3 in amino acids: CATSSYGSLSYEQYF. The DNA of the CDR3 is TGTGCCACCAGCAGTTACGGGAGCCTCTCCTACGAGCAGTACTTC.

In this sample, this clonotype turned up a few times. The CDR3 sequence is CASSRIMGTSEPEQYF. CDR3 nucleotides: TGTGCCAGCAGCCGCATAATGGGGACTAGCGAACCCGAGCAGTACTTC. The chain employs TRBV7-8 and TRBJ2-7; 10 bases match TRBD2. Unmatched junction bases numbered 13, after V lost 5 bases and J lost 6 bases. Germline CDR1 SGHVS, CDR2 FQNEAQ. The CDR3 totals 16 residues.

This clonotype was found a few times. The chain recombines TRBV7-9 with TRBJ1-2; D might be TRBD1 (5 bases). There are 14 residues in the CDR3. CDR1 and CDR2 from the germline V gene are SEHNR and FQNEAQ (reference sequence). Trimming shortened V by 7 bases and J by 2 bases, and 14 bases separated the two germline ends. The CDR3 sequence is CASIWAGGNYGYTF. The CDR3 DNA reads TGTGCCAGCATCTGGGCCGGGGGGAACTATGGCTACACCTTC. The complete variable domain, with remaining parts taken from reference TRBV7-9 and TRBJ1-2, reads DTGVSQNPRHKITKRGQNVTFRCDPISEHNRLYWYRQTLGQGPEFLTYFQNEAQLEKSRLLSDRFSAERPKGSFSTLEIQRTEQGDSAMYLCASIWAGGNYGYTFGSGTRLTVV.

The sample holds a few counts of this clonotype. V and J are TRBV4-3 and TRBJ2-7; D is perhaps TRBD2 (6 bases). The V gene lost 0 bases and the J gene lost 0 bases, with 9 bases spanning the gap. CDR1 is LGHNA and CDR2 is YSLEER in the germline V gene. This CDR3 comprises 15 residues. Here the CDR3 reads CASSQERDSSYEQYF. CDR3 DNA: TGCGCCAGCAGCCAAGAAAGGGACTCCTCCTACGAGCAGTACTTC.

This clonotype came up a few times. The chain uses TRBV29-1 and TRBJ2-7; 10 positions match TRBD1. CDR1 SQVTM and CDR2 ANQGSEA come from the germline V gene. Trimming took 8 bases from V and 5 from J; bases not matched to a gene: 6. The CDR3 sequence is 12 residues long. The CDR3 spells CSFRQGAHEQYF. DNA for the CDR3: TGCAGCTTCCGACAGGGGGCCCACGAGCAGTACTTC.

The chain carries TRBV6-1 and TRBJ1-5; perhaps TRBD1 as D (5 bases). The V gene's germline CDR1 is MNHNS and CDR2 SASEGT. Trimming removed 8 bases from V and 4 bases from J, with 15 bases in between. The CDR3 loop spans 14 amino acids. The CDR3 region is CASAFSSGNQPQHF. The CDR3 nucleotides read TGTGCCAGCGCTTTCTCCTCAGGGAATCAGCCCCAGCATTTT.

The chain has TRBV7-2 and TRBJ2-5, with D unclear. V shed 10 bases and J shed 7 bases, with 16 bases lying between them. The CDR3 spans 12 residues. The germline CDR1 and CDR2 sequences are SGHTA and FQGNSA. Here the CDR3 DNA reads TGTGCCAAAGGACGACCGGAAGGGACCCAGTACTTC. As protein: CAKGRPEGTQYF.

This clonotype appeared many times. The CDR3 DNA reads as TGCGCCAGCAGCTACACCCCAGGGACCGGGGAGCTGTTTTTT. Its protein product is CASSYTPGTGELFF. V gene TRBV5-1 combines with J gene TRBJ2-2; possible D gene TRBD1, 5 bases. The CDR3 loop spans 14 amino acids. Trimming pared 3 bases from V and 5 bases from J, leaving 11 bases between. Germline CDR1 SGHRS, CDR2 YFSETQ.

In this sample, this clonotype turned up a few times. The chain joins TRBV14 to TRBJ2-1; D gene unclear. The germline V gene encodes CDR1 SGHDN and CDR2 FVKESK. With 2 bases removed from V and 0 bases from J, the gap between germline ends came to 11 bases. The length of the CDR3 is 16 residues. Here the CDR3 reads CASSQRTPYSYNEQFF. CDR3 nucleotides: TGTGCCAGCAGCCAACGGACGCCCTACTCCTACAATGAGCAGTTCTTC. Based on the CDR3 plus reference TRBV14 and TRBJ2-1, the full variable domain is EAGVTQFPSHSVIEKGQTVTLRCDPISGHDNLYWYRRVMGKEIKFLLHFVKESKQDESGMPNNRFLAERTGGTYSTLKVQPAELEDSGVYFCASSQRTPYSYNEQFFGPGTRLTVL.

This clonotype was seen only a few times. This chain joins TRBV20-1 and TRBJ2-2; the D gene is possibly TRBD2 (6 bases). V was clipped by 5 bases and J by 0 bases, with 10 bases between them. The CDR3 length is 14 residues. In germline, CDR1 is DFQATT, CDR2 SNEGSKA (reference sequence). Written as DNA, the CDR3 is TGCAGTGCTCCGGAGCGGGCGAACACCGGGGAGCTGTTTTTT. Translation gives CSAPERANTGELFF.

The rearrangement joins TRBV7-2 to TRBJ2-4, with D perhaps TRBD2 (6 bases). Per the germline V gene, CDR1 is SGHTA and CDR2 is FQGNSA. Trimming cost V 4 bases and J 14 bases, with 24 bases left between them. The CDR3 length is 15 residues. For the CDR3, the DNA is TGTGCCAGCAGCTCGGGACTGGGTACTGGAGGAGGGGAGTACTTC. Translated, it gives CASSSGLGTGGGEYF.

This clonotype came up a few times. The V and J genes are TRBV5-1 and TRBJ2-7; 7 nucleotides line up with TRBD2. The CDR3 spans 15 residues. The germline gives CDR1 SGHRS, CDR2 YFSETQ. Germline trimming cut 6 bases from V and 3 bases from J; bases unmatched to any gene: 12. Written as DNA, the CDR3 is TGCGCCAGCAAAGAGGGGCTAGGACTAGTCTACGAGCAGTACTTC. Protein product: CASKEGLGLVYEQYF.

The J gene is TRBJ2-5, the V gene TRBV6-2 or TRBV6-3, with a possible D match to TRBD1 (5 bases). Germline lookup yields CDR1 MNHEY and CDR2 SVGEGT. The CDR3 is 13 residues long. Trimming took 11 bases from V and 4 from J, leaving 17 bases between them. This CDR3 reads CAGRTRARETQYF. The CDR3 DNA is TGTGCCGGTCGGACACGGGCTCGAGAGACCCAGTACTTC.

There are a few counts of this clonotype. V gene TRBV19 combines with J gene TRBJ2-3; a possible D gene is TRBD2 (6 bases). CDR1 and CDR2 from the germline V gene are LNHDA and SQIVND (reference sequence). The CDR3 contains 15 residues. V lost 6 bases to trimming and J lost 6 bases, with 19 bases between them. The CDR3 nucleotides read TGTGCCAGTAGGATCGGGGAGGTTGGAGCGGATACGCAGTATTTT. Translated, it gives CASRIGEVGADTQYF. Complete variable domain (other parts from reference TRBV19 and TRBJ2-3): DGGITQSPKYLFRKEGQNVTLSCEQNLNHDAMYWYRQDPGQGLRLIYYSQIVNDFQKGDIAEGYSVSREKKESFPLTVTSAQKNPTAFYLCASRIGEVGADTQYFGPGTRLTVL.

The genes are TRBV7-9 and TRBJ1-6; D might be TRBD1 (6 bases). The V gene lost 5 bases and the J gene lost 10 bases, with 18 bases spanning the gap. Per germline, CDR1 SEHNR and CDR2 FQNEAQ (reference sequence). CDR3 length: 15 amino acids. CDR3 coding DNA: TGTGCCAGCAGCATCCAGGGGCCCCTTGGATCACCCCTCCACTTT. Amino acids: CASSIQGPLGSPLHF.

The V call is TRBV4-1, the J call TRBJ2-7; D is undetermined. The CDR3 extends over 13 amino acids. The ends were cut back, 4 bases at V and 3 bases at J, with 10 bases in the middle. CDR1 and CDR2 from the germline V gene are MGHRA and YSYEKL. The CDR3 bases are TGCGCCAGCAGCCGCGCTACCCTCTACGAGCAGTACTTC. It yields the protein CASSRATLYEQYF.

This clonotype was picked up many times. CDR3 DNA sequence: TGTGCCAGCAGTTTGTGGACTAGCGGGAGGGCCCGCGAGCAGTACTTC. Protein: CASSLWTSGRAREQYF. The chain has TRBV27 and TRBJ2-7; TRBD2 matches at 15 bases. The V and J ends lost 3 bases and 6 bases, in that order; junction bases with no gene match: 6. CDR3 size: 16 residues. Germline assignment: CDR1 MNHEY and CDR2 SMNVEV (reference sequence).

This clonotype was counted ten times or more. This chain's CDR3 is CSGLAMTSGANVLTF. CDR3 bases: TGCAGTGGACTAGCGATGACCTCTGGGGCCAACGTCCTGACTTTC. This chain joins TRBV20-1 and TRBJ2-6; TRBD2 matches at 8 bases. CDR1 and CDR2 from the germline V gene are DFQATT and SNEGSKA (reference sequence). The CDR3 spans 15 residues. V was pared by 7 bases and J by 0 bases, with 5 bases of the junction left unmatched.